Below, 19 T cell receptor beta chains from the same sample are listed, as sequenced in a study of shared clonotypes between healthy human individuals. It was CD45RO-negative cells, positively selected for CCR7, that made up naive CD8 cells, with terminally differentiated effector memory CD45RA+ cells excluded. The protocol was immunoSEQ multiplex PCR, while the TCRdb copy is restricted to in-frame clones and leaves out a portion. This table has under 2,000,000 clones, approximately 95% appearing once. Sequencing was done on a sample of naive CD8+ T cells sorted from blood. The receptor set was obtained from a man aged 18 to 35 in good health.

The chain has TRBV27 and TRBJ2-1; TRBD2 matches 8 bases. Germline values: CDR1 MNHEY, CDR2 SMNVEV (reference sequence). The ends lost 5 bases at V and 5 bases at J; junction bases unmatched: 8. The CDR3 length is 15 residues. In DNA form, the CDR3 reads TGTGCCAGCAGTGACGGGACTAGGGTGCACAATGAGCAGTTCTTC. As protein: CASSDGTRVHNEQFF.

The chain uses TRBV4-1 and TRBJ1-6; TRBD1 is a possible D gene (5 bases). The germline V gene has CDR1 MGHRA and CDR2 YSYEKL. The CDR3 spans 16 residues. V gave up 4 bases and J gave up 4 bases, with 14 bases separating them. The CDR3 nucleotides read TGCGCCAGCAGCCCGGAGGGGCAGGGTTATAATTCACCCCTCCACTTT. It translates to CASSPEGQGYNSPLHF.

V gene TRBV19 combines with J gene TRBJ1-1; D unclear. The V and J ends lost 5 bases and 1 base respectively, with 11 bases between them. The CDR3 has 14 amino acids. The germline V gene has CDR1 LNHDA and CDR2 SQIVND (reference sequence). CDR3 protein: CASSVDTWNTEAFF. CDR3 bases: TGTGCCAGTAGTGTCGACACCTGGAACACTGAAGCTTTCTTT.

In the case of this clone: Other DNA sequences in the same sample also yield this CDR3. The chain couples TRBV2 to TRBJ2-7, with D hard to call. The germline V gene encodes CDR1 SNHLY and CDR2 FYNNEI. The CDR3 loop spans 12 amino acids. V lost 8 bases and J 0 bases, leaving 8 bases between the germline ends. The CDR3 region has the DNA TGTGCCAGCTTGGGGTTCTCCTACGAGCAGTACTTC. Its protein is CASLGFSYEQYF. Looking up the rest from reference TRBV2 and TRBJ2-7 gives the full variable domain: EPEVTQTPSHQVTQMGQEVILRCVPISNHLYFYWYRQILGQKVEFLVSFYNNEISEKSEIFDDQFSVERPDGSNFTLKIRSTKLEDSAMYFCASLGFSYEQYFGPGTRLTVT.

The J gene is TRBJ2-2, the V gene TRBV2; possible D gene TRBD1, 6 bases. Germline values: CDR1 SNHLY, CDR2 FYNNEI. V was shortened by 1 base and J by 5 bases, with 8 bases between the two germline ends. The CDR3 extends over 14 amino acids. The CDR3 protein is CASSEGRGTGELFF. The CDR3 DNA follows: TGTGCCAGCAGTGAAGGCAGGGGAACCGGGGAGCTGTTTTTT.

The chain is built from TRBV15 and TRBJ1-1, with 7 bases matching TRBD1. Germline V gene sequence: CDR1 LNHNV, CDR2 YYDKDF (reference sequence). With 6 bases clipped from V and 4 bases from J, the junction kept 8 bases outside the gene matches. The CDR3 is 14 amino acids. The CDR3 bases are TGTGCCACCAGTCCTATCAGGGGGTCCACTGAAGCTTTCTTT. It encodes CATSPIRGSTEAFF.

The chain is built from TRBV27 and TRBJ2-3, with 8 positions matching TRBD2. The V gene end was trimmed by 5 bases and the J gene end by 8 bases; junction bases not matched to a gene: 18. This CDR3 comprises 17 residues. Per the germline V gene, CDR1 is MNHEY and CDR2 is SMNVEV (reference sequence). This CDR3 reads CASSPSVGRAVLGTQYF. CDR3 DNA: TGTGCCAGCAGTCCCTCCGTCGGGAGGGCCGTTCTAGGTACGCAGTATTTT.

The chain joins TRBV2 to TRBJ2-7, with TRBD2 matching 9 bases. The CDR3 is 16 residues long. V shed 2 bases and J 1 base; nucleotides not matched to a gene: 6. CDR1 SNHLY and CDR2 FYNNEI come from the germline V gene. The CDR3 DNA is TGTGCCAGCAGTGAAACGAGCGGGAGGTTGTCCTACGAGCAGTACTTC. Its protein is CASSETSGRLSYEQYF.

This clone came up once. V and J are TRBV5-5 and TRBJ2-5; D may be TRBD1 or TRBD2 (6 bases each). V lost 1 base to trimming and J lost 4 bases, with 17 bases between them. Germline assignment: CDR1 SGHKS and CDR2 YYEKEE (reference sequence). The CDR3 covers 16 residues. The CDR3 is CASSLMLSGAGETQYF. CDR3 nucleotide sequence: TGTGCCAGCAGCTTGATGTTGTCGGGGGCGGGAGAGACCCAGTACTTC.

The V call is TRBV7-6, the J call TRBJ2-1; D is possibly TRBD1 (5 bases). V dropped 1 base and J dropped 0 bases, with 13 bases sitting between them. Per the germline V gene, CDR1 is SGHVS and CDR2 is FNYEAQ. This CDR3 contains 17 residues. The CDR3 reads CASSLGSREISYNEQFF. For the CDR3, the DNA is TGTGCCAGCAGCTTAGGGAGCAGGGAAATCTCCTACAATGAGCAGTTCTTC.

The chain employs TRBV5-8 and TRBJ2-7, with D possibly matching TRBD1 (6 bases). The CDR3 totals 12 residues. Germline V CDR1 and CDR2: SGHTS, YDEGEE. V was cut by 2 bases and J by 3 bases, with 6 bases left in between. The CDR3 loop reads CASSLQGYEQYF. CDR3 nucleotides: TGTGCCAGCAGCTTACAGGGCTACGAGCAGTACTTC.

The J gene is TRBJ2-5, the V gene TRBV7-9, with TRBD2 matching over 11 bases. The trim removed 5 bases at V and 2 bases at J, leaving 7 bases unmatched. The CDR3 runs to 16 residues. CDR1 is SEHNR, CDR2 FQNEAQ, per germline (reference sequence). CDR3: CASSIRSGRAQETQYF. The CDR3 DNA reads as TGTGCCAGCAGCATTCGTAGCGGGAGGGCACAAGAGACCCAGTACTTC.

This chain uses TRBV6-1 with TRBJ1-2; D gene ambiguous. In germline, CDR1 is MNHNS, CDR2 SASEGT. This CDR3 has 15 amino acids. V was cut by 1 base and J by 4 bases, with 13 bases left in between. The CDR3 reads CASSEGLSELYGYTF. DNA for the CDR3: TGTGCCAGCAGTGAAGGGTTGTCAGAACTCTATGGCTACACCTTC.

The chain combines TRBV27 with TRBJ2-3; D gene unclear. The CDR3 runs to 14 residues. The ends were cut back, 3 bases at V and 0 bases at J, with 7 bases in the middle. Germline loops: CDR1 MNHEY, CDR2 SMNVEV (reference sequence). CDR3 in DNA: TGTGCCAGCAGTTTCGATAGGAGCACAGATACGCAGTATTTT. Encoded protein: CASSFDRSTDTQYF.

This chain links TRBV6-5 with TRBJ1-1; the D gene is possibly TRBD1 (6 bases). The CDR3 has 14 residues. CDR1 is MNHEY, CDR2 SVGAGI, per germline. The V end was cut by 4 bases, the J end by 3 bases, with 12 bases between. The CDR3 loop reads CASSWAGADTEAFF. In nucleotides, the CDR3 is TGTGCCAGCAGTTGGGCAGGGGCGGACACTGAAGCTTTCTTT.

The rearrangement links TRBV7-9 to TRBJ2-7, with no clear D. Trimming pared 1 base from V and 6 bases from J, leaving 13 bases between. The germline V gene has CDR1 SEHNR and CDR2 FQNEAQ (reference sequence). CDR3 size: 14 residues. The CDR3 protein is CASSLVSLDGEQYF. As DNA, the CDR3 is TGTGCCAGCAGCTTAGTTTCTTTGGACGGCGAGCAGTACTTC.

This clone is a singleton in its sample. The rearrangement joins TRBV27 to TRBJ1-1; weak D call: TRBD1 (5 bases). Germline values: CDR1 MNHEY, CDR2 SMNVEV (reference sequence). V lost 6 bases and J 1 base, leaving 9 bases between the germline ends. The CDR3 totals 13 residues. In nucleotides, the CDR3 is TGTGCCAGCAGCACGGGACGGAACACTGAAGCTTTCTTT. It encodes CASSTGRNTEAFF.

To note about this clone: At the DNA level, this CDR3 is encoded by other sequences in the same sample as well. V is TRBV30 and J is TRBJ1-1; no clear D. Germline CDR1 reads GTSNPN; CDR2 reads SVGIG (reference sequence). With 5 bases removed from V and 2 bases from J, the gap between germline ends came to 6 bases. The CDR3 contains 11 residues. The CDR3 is CAWARNTEAFF. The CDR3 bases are TGTGCCTGGGCACGAAACACTGAAGCTTTCTTT. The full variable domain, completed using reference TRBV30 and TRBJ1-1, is SQTIHQWPATLVQPVGSPLSLECTVEGTSNPNLYWYRQAAGRGLQLLFYSVGIGQISSEVPQNLSASRPQDRQFILSSKKLLLSDSGFYLCAWARNTEAFFGQGTRLTVV.

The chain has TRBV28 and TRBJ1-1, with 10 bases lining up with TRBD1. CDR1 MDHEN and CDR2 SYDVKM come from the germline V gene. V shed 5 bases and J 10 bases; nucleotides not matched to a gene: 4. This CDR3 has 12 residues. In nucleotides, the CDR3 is TGTGCCAGCAGTCCTGACAGGGGGCTAGCTTTCTTT. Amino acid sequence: CASSPDRGLAFF.